Listed here is a single TCR beta chain. The antigen remains unidentified. PBMCs were derived from 9.5 to 10 ml fresh peripheral blood. This entry comes from a study of T cells in Graves' hyperthyroidism and ophthalmopathy. Study overall: Once the initial diagnosis was made, peripheral blood was obtained before any treatment. Overall study results and limits: Among thyroid clonotypes expanded above 0.001, most also appeared in blood.

Template material for amplifying TCR beta CDR3 regions consisted of RNA transcripts. When the TCR CDR3 underwent first-round RT-PCR, the HTBI primer set was used. TCRdb re-called the multiplex PCR reads with MiXCR, one entry per CDR3 protein. The table includes fewer than 700,000 distinct CDR3 sequences, about a sixth detected once. CDR1 and CDR2 from the germline V gene are MDHEN and SYDVKM. CDR3 length: 17 residues. The trim removed 4 bases at V and 8 bases at J, leaving 14 bases unmatched. V usage is TRBV28 and J usage is TRBJ1-2; the match to TRBD1 covers 12 bases. The receptor was isolated from a woman in her twenties or thirties with Graves' hyperthyroidism. Sample: blood. The CDR3 nucleotides are TGTGCCAGCAGTTCCGGGACAGGGGGCGCGGCGGTACGGGGCTACACCTTC. Translating gives CASSSGTGGAAVRGYTF.